This TCR beta chain was observed in a study of cytomegalovirus exposure and HLA in healthy donors. Study-wide findings and caveats: Cytomegalovirus-associated TCR beta chains were listed, numbering under 200. The study dropped some indistinguishable V segments, TRBV6-2 and TRBV6-3 among them. According to an earlier analysis, most TCR beta V segments yielded productive rearrangements about 90% or about 30% of the time. Through in vitro validation, three CMV-associated chains were shown to be specific for CMV antigens.

Turning to this clone: Its specificity is unknown.

CDR3 length: 13 amino acids. Germline V gene sequence: CDR1 SGHTA, CDR2 FQGNSA. Unmatched junction bases numbered 3, after V lost 4 bases and J lost 3 bases. Vbeta (60) and Jbeta (13) primers were used in the PCR. The method was immunoSEQ multiplex PCR; TCRdb's version includes in-frame clones alone and lacks a portion of them. Of about 160,000 clones in the sample, approximately 80% are singletons; the top ten hold roughly 4.8%. The origin of this receptor is a woman aged 50 to 60 in good health and CMV-seropositive. The sample was PBMCs. J is TRBJ2-7 and V is TRBV7-2; 7 positions agree with TRBD1. CDR3 nucleotides: TGTGCCAGCAGCTGGGGACAGCTCTACGAGCAGTACTTC. As protein: CASSWGQLYEQYF. Based on the CDR3 plus reference TRBV7-2 and TRBJ2-7, the full variable domain is GAGVSQSPSNKVTEKGKDVELRCDPISGHTALYWYRQSLGQGLEFLIYFQGNSAPDKSGLPSDRFSAERTGGSVSTLTIQRTQQEDSAVYLCASSWGQLYEQYFGPGTRLTVT.